The rows below give T cell receptor beta chains drawn from one sample of a study of cytomegalovirus exposure and HLA in healthy donors. Some clones are missing from TCRdb's copy, which holds only in-frame ones; the method was immunoSEQ multiplex PCR. The sample contains roughly 260,000 clones, just under 85% of which appear only once. The sequenced sample consisted of PBMCs. These receptor sequences come from a woman in her thirties or forties in good health and CMV-seropositive. Each CDR3 is given with its conserved first and last residue. A D gene is named only where the DNA matches it firmly. For some rows the clone size is stated as once, few or many, or as a class when expanded; others skip it.

j_gene | abundance | v_gene | len | d_gene | CDR3nt | CDR3aa
TRBJ1-3 | - | TRBV4-1 | 17 | - | TGCGCCAGCAGCCAAGATGACAGAGCCAGTACTGGAAACACCATATATTTT | CASSQDDRASTGNTIYF
TRBJ2-5 | once | TRBV7-2 | 15 | - | TGTGCCAGCAGCGGAGACCCATCCCCACAAGAGACCCAGTACTTC | CASSGDPSPQETQYF
TRBJ2-2 | - | TRBV10-3 | 14 | - | TGTGCCATCAGTGGACTAGGGAGGACCGGGGAGCTGTTTTTT | CAISGLGRTGELFF
TRBJ2-5 | - | TRBV25-1 | 15 | - | TGTGCCAGCCCCCGGGACACTGAAAGATTGTGGACCCAGTACTTC | CASPRDTERLWTQYF
TRBJ2-3 | - | TRBV4-2 | 18 | TRBD2 | TGTGCCAGCAGCCAAACACCGGGACTAGCGGTCGTCACAGATACGCAGTATTTT | CASSQTPGLAVVTDTQYF
TRBJ1-3 | - | TRBV19 | 17 | TRBD1 | TGTGCCAGTAGTCCCCGGACAGGGACCCAGACTAGAAACACCATATATTTT | CASSPRTGTQTRNTIYF
TRBJ2-3 | - | TRBV28 | 14 | - | TGTGCCAGCATCGGGGGTGTGAGGACAGATACGCAGTATTTT | CASIGGVRTDTQYF
TRBJ2-5 | once | TRBV5-1 | 13 | - | TGCGCCAGCGCCTTCAGCCCGGGAGAGACCCAGTACTTC | CASAFSPGETQYF
TRBJ2-1 | - | TRBV15 | 18 | - | TGTGCCACCAGCCCCGAAGGTCGAGCGGCGAGCTCCTACAATGAGCAGTTCTTC | CATSPEGRAASSYNEQFF
TRBJ1-5 | many | TRBV6-6 | 16 | TRBD1 | TGTGCCAGCAGGGCAGGGGGAGGCGAGGGCAATCAGCCCCAGCATTTT | CASRAGGGEGNQPQHF
TRBJ2-7 | - | TRBV19 | 13 | - | TGTGCCAGTAGTATAACTATCTCCTACGAGCAGTACTTC | CASSITISYEQYF
TRBJ1-2 | - | TRBV14 | 13 | - | TGTGCCAGCAGCCAAGATTGGTATCGGGGCTACACCTTC | CASSQDWYRGYTF
TRBJ1-1 | - | TRBV19 | 15 | - | TGTGCCAGTAGTGCCAATCAGGGGCCCGCGCCTGAAGCTTTCTTT | CASSANQGPAPEAFF
TRBJ2-7 | - | TRBV7-9 | 16 | TRBD2 | TGTGCCAGCAGCTTGGTTACGGGAGGGCCCCACTACGAGCAGTACTTC | CASSLVTGGPHYEQYF
TRBJ2-1 | - | TRBV9 | 16 | - | TGTGCCAGCAGCGTAGAGGCGACAAAGCCCTACAATGAGCAGTTCTTC | CASSVEATKPYNEQFF
TRBJ2-3 | - | TRBV11-3 | 14 | - | TGTGCCAGCAGCTTAAACGGGGGCACAGATACGCAGTATTTT | CASSLNGGTDTQYF
TRBJ2-3 | many | TRBV28 | 14 | TRBD2 | TGTGCCAGCAGTCTAGGGACTAGTGCAGATACGCAGTATTTT | CASSLGTSADTQYF
TRBJ2-1 | few | TRBV5-1 | 16 | TRBD2 | TGCGCCAGCAGCTTGCGTCCTAGCGGGTTATACAATGAGCAGTTCTTC | CASSLRPSGLYNEQFF
TRBJ2-2 | - | TRBV25-1 | 16 | TRBD2 | TGTGCCAGCAGTGACTGGTCTAGCGGATACACCGGGGAGCTGTTTTTT | CASSDWSSGYTGELFF
TRBJ1-3 | - | TRBV7-2 | 15 | TRBD1 | TGTGCCAGCAGCCTAGGGGGCGCGGGGGGAAACACCATATATTTT | CASSLGGAGGNTIYF
TRBJ2-4 | once | TRBV7-9 | 14 | - | TGTGCCAGCAGCTCAGGGCGAGACCCAAACATTCAGTACTTC | CASSSGRDPNIQYF
TRBJ1-2 | - | TRBV27 | 13 | - | TGTGCCAGCAGCCCCTTGGGGGCCCATGGCTACACCTTC | CASSPLGAHGYTF
TRBJ2-2 | - | TRBV7-9 | 15 | TRBD1 | TGTGCCAGCAGCTACCGGACAGGGAGAGGCGGGGAGCTGTTTTTT | CASSYRTGRGGELFF
TRBJ2-2 | - | TRBV7-9 | 17 | TRBD2 | TGTGCCAGCAGCTTAGGACTAGCGGGATTGTATACCGGGGAGCTGTTTTTT | CASSLGLAGLYTGELFF
TRBJ2-5 | few | TRBV5-1 | 15 | TRBD2 | TGCGCCAGCAGCCCCGGGGACTACTACCAAGAGACCCAGTACTTC | CASSPGDYYQETQYF
TRBJ2-1 | - | TRBV28 | 15 | TRBD2 | TGTGCCAGCAGTATGGGACTAGCGGGAGGGTATGAGCAGTTCTTC | CASSMGLAGGYEQFF
TRBJ2-7 | few | TRBV30 | 14 | TRBD1 | TGTGCCTGGAGTGTACAAGACAGGGGGAACGAGCAGTACTTC | CAWSVQDRGNEQYF
TRBJ1-2 | - | TRBV5-5 | 12 | - | TGTGCCAGCAGCCCGGCTATGGGCGGCTACACCTTC | CASSPAMGGYTF
TRBJ2-2 | - | TRBV18 | 15 | - | TGTGCCAGCTCACCACCGTTAGCGGAGGAAGGGGAGCTGTTTTTT | CASSPPLAEEGELFF
TRBJ2-7 | - | TRBV7-6 | 15 | - | TGTGCCAGCAGCCCCCAGGCCGCCGGCTCCTACGAGCAGTACTTC | CASSPQAAGSYEQYF
TRBJ2-7 | - | TRBV7-2 | 18 | TRBD1 | TGTGCCAGCAGCTTATTTTGGGGGTCTAACAGGGGTGGCGACGAGCAGTACTTC | CASSLFWGSNRGGDEQYF
TRBJ2-4 | - | TRBV4-2 | 18 | TRBD2 | TGTGCCAGCAGCCATTCCTGGCGGGAGGGTGATTCCAAAAACATTCAGTACTTC | CASSHSWREGDSKNIQYF
TRBJ2-2 | - | TRBV4-3 | 16 | TRBD1 | TGCGCCAGCAGCCAACGGACAGGGGGGGACACCGGGGAGCTGTTTTTT | CASSQRTGGDTGELFF
TRBJ1-3 | - | TRBV7-9 | 17 | - | TGTGCCAGCAGCCCAAAACCAACAGGGATCTCTGGAAACACCATATATTTT | CASSPKPTGISGNTIYF
TRBJ1-2 | - | TRBV28 | 13 | TRBD1 | TGTGCCAGCACCATCGGACAGGATCATGGCTACACCTTC | CASTIGQDHGYTF
TRBJ2-3 | - | TRBV7-2 | 17 | TRBD1 | TGTGCCAGCAGCCAAAACAACAGGGGCGATTTTACAGATACGCAGTATTTT | CASSQNNRGDFTDTQYF
TRBJ1-2 | - | TRBV27 | 14 | TRBD1 | TGTGCCAGCAGTGTCACAGGGGGGGGGTATGGCTACACCTTC | CASSVTGGGYGYTF
TRBJ2-1 | - | TRBV6-5 | 16 | TRBD2 | TGTGCCAGCAGTTACCTGGGACTAGCGGGCTCAAATGAGCAGTTCTTC | CASSYLGLAGSNEQFF
TRBJ2-1 | - | TRBV5-6 | 15 | TRBD1 | TGTGCCAGCAGCCGAAGGGACAGCCACCGCAATGAGCAGTTCTTC | CASSRRDSHRNEQFF
TRBJ2-1 | - | TRBV19 | 14 | TRBD2 | TGTGCCACAGACGCTAAGCGGGGGTACAATGAGCAGTTCTTC | CATDAKRGYNEQFF
TRBJ2-4 | - | TRBV27 | 17 | TRBD1 | TGTGCCAGCAAGCGGGACACTGGGACAGGGGAACGAAACATTCAGTACTTC | CASKRDTGTGERNIQYF